This T cell receptor beta chain was identified during a study of kidney transplant recipient with SARS-CoV-2 infection. One entry per CDR3 protein, called by TCRdb with MiXCR from the reads. The table lists approximately 240,000 distinct CDR3 sequences, 25% to 30% of them singletons. The V end lost 5 bases, the J end lost 5 bases, and 24 bases lay between the germline ends. This CDR3 has 17 amino acids. The V gene's germline CDR1 is LGHDT and CDR2 YNNKEL (reference sequence). This clonotype was observed many times. The TCR originated in a young adult male patient who had COVID-19 and was a kidney transplant recipient. A subset of T cells may come from the graft donor. J is TRBJ2-5 and V is TRBV3-1; D remains unclear. The sequencing here drew on a blood sample, taken at baseline and on day 111 from a kidney transplant recipient. CDR3 sequence reads: CASSGISPISFSETQYF. The CDR3 nucleotides read TGTGCCAGCAGCGGTATTTCTCCCATTTCTTTCTCTGAGACCCAGTACTTC.